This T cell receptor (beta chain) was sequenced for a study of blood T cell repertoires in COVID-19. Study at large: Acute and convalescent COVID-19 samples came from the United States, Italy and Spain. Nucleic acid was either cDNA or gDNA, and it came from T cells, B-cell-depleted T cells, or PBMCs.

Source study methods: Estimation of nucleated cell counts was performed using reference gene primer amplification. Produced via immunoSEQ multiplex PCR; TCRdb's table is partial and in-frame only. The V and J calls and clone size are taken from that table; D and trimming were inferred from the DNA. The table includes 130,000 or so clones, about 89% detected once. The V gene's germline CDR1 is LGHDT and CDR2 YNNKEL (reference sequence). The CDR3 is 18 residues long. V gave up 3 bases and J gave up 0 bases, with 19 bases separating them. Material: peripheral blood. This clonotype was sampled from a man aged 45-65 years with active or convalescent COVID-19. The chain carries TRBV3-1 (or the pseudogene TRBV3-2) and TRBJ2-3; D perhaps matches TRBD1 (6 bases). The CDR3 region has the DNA TGTGCCAGCAGCCACTCGGGACAAGGGGGATATAGCACAGATACGCAGTATTTT. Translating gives CASSHSGQGGYSTDTQYF.